This passage covers 15 T cell receptor beta chains from one sample sequenced in a study of T cells in Graves' hyperthyroidism and ophthalmopathy. TCR beta CDR3 region amplification was performed from RNA transcripts. An initial round of RT-PCR targeting the TCR CDR3 relied on the HTBI primer set. TCRdb independently ran MiXCR on the multiplex PCR reads; one entry per CDR3 protein. The table records about 200,000 distinct CDR3 sequences, about 17% of them present only once. The sequenced material came from blood. Receptor source: a middle-aged man with Graves' hyperthyroidism.

This clonotype was picked up one time. CDR3: CSAPDAYEQYF. CDR3 DNA sequence: TGCAGTGCCCCGGACGCCTACGAGCAGTACTTC. J is TRBJ2-7 and V is TRBV20-1, with no clear D. The CDR3 extends over 11 amino acids. V was clipped by 6 bases and J by 2 bases, with 8 bases between them. In germline, CDR1 is DFQATT, CDR2 SNEGSKA (reference sequence).

This clonotype was observed at least ten times. V and J are TRBV5-1 and TRBJ2-7; a weak D match, TRBD1 (5 bases). The length of the CDR3 is 13 residues. V lost 1 base to trimming and J lost 3 bases, with 8 bases between them. Germline-derived CDR1 and CDR2 are SGHRS and YFSETQ. The CDR3 nucleotides read TGCGCCAGCAGCTTGACAGGCCGCTACGAGCAGTACTTC. Amino acids: CASSLTGRYEQYF. Based on the CDR3 plus reference TRBV5-1 and TRBJ2-7, the full variable domain is KAGVTQTPRYLIKTRGQQVTLSCSPISGHRSVSWYQQTPGQGLQFLFEYFSETQRNKGNFPGRFSGRQFSNSRSEMNVSTLELGDSALYLCASSLTGRYEQYFGPGTRLTVT.

The chain has TRBV6-1 and TRBJ2-7; D gene uncertain. CDR1 and CDR2 from the germline V gene are MNHNS and SASEGT. With 1 base removed from V and 2 bases from J, the gap between germline ends came to 6 bases. The CDR3 has 13 amino acids. DNA of the CDR3: TGTGCCAGCAGTGAAGTCCAGACCTACGAGCAGTACTTC. Translated, it gives CASSEVQTYEQYF.

The rearrangement links TRBV5-6 to TRBJ2-6; no clear D. The germline V gene encodes CDR1 SGHDT and CDR2 YYEEEE. This CDR3 is 15 amino acids long. Trimming took off 0 bases at V and 0 bases at J, with 4 bases between the two ends. The CDR3 DNA reads TGTGCCAGCAGCTTGGGGTACTCTGGGGCCAACGTCCTGACTTTC. This codes for CASSLGYSGANVLTF.

Concerning this clonotype: One base away lies a much larger clone, so this may be a sequencing read error. This chain joins TRBV6-5 and TRBJ2-7, with D perhaps TRBD2 (5 bases). Germline lookup yields CDR1 MNHEY and CDR2 SVGAGI. V was shortened by 5 bases and J by 1 base, with 18 bases between the two germline ends. The CDR3 runs to 16 residues. The CDR3 here is CASSPEGRELSYEQYF. CDR3 sequence (DNA): TGTGCCAGCAGTCCCGAAGGACGGGAACTTTCCTACGAGCAGTACTTC.

Comment on this clonotype: This clone may be a read error of a much larger clone one base away. In this CDR3 the conserved last residue, phenylalanine or tryptophan, is missing, so a read error is likely. The rearrangement uses TRBV20-1 and TRBJ1-1; D remains ambiguous. V was cut by 0 bases and J by 6 bases, with 8 bases left in between. This CDR3 has 12 residues. CDR1 DFQATT and CDR2 SNEGSKA come from the germline V gene (reference sequence). The CDR3 region is CSARDSVAEAFS. Written as DNA, the CDR3 is TGCAGTGCTAGAGATTCGGTCGCTGAAGCTTTCTCT.

This clonotype was observed a handful of times. The chain recombines TRBV9 with TRBJ2-3; TRBD2 matches 10 bases. This CDR3 contains 15 residues. In germline, CDR1 is SGDLS, CDR2 YYNGEE. J gave up 7 bases and V 3 bases, and 8 bases lay outside the gene matches. CDR3 region: CASSASGGAMNTQYF. CDR3 sequence (DNA): TGTGCCAGCAGCGCTAGCGGGGGAGCCATGAATACGCAGTATTTT.

The CDR3 loop is CATSVGSGQLNYGYTF. The CDR3 DNA follows: TGTGCCACCAGTGTTGGGTCGGGGCAGCTTAACTATGGCTACACCTTC. This chain links TRBV24-1 with TRBJ1-2; D may be TRBD1 (5 bases). Trimming cost V 5 bases and J 1 base, with 16 bases left between them. CDR1 KGHDR and CDR2 SFDVKD come from the germline V gene. This CDR3 region has 16 residues.

The rearrangement links TRBV6-2 or TRBV6-3 to TRBJ1-2; 9 bases align to TRBD1. The CDR3 runs to 14 residues. V lost 7 bases and J lost 4; bases outside the gene matches: 7. The germline V gene encodes CDR1 MNHEY and CDR2 SVGEGT. CDR3 sequence (DNA): TGTGCCAGCATCGCGGACAGGGGTCTCTATGGCTACACCTTC. Translated, it gives CASIADRGLYGYTF.

A word on this clonotype: A much larger clone differs from this one at a single base, so this may be a read error. This chain joins TRBV18 and TRBJ1-2; the match to TRBD1 covers 7 bases. CDR1 is KGHSH, CDR2 LQKENI, per germline. The CDR3 has 16 residues. CDR3 DNA sequence: TGTGCCAGCTCACCTACAGGGGACCCACGGTACTATGGCCACACCTTC. Translation gives CASSPTGDPRYYGHTF.

Only a few counts were recorded for this clonotype. The chain carries TRBV20-1 and TRBJ1-6; 8 positions agree with TRBD1. The trim removed 6 bases at V and 7 bases at J, leaving 5 bases unmatched. The CDR3 has 13 residues. The germline V gene has CDR1 DFQATT and CDR2 SNEGSKA (reference sequence). The CDR3, as DNA: TGCAGTGCACAGGGGGTTAGAAATTCACCCCTCCACTTT. Protein sequence: CSAQGVRNSPLHF.

This clonotype occurred many times. The chain carries TRBV5-1 and TRBJ1-1; a possible D gene is TRBD1 (5 bases). V was clipped by 1 base and J by 0 bases, with 10 bases between them. This CDR3 spans 15 amino acids. CDR1 and CDR2 (germline): SGHRS, YFSETQ. CDR3 in amino acids: CASSLSRGLNTEAFF. The DNA of the CDR3 is TGCGCCAGCAGCTTGAGTAGGGGACTGAACACTGAAGCTTTCTTT.

In regard to this clonotype: A much larger clone lies one base from this, so it may be a read error. The rearrangement links TRBV6-1 to TRBJ1-2; D is unresolved. Germline CDR1 is MNHNS and CDR2 is SASEGT. Trimming removed 8 bases at V and 2 bases at J, with 12 bases between. This CDR3 contains 13 residues. CDR3 coding DNA: TGTGCCAGCGAGGTCCCGGGGAACTATGGCTACACCTTC. Amino acids: CASEVPGNYGYTF.

CDR3 residues: CASSSSFGGGYYEQYF. CDR3 coding DNA: TGTGCCAGCAGTTCCTCCTTCGGGGGGGGGTACTACGAGCAGTACTTC. V is TRBV6-2 or TRBV6-3 and J is TRBJ2-7; 8 positions agree with TRBD2. The CDR3 is 16 residues long. The ends lost 4 bases at V and 3 bases at J; junction bases unmatched: 11. CDR1 and CDR2 (germline): MNHEY, SVGEGT.

A few counts support this clonotype. The chain combines TRBV9 with TRBJ2-7; TRBD1 matches at 8 bases. The ends lost 3 bases at V and 5 bases at J; junction bases unmatched: 7. The germline V gene encodes CDR1 SGDLS and CDR2 YYNGEE. This CDR3 is 14 amino acids long. The CDR3: CASSGRTGGDEQYF. CDR3 DNA sequence: TGTGCCAGCAGCGGCCGTACAGGGGGAGACGAGCAGTACTTC.